One and the same sample provided the 15 T cell receptor beta chains below, sequenced in a study of T cell responses to AZD1222 COVID-19 vaccine. Assay: immunoSEQ multiplex PCR; the TCRdb copy retains only in-frame clones and omits some. The profile shows about 120,000 clones, around nine tenths of them singletons. The input for sequencing was peripheral blood, taken 28 days after the second dose of the MenACWY control vaccine. Receptors were obtained from an adult who received the MenACWY meningococcal vaccine as a control.

The chain employs TRBV3-1 (or the pseudogene TRBV3-2) and TRBJ2-1; D not resolved. CDR1 and CDR2 (germline): LGHDT, YNNKEL (reference sequence). This CDR3 contains 17 residues. The V end was cut by 1 base, the J end by 4 bases, with 17 bases between. The CDR3 spells CASSQVKGANFYNEQFF. The CDR3 DNA follows: TGTGCCAGCAGCCAAGTGAAAGGCGCCAACTTTTACAATGAGCAGTTCTTC.

This rearrangement joins TRBV18 to TRBJ1-3, with a possible D match to TRBD1 (6 bases). The CDR3 extends over 17 amino acids. The V gene's germline CDR1 is KGHSH and CDR2 LQKENI. V was pared by 6 bases and J by 1 base, with 19 bases between. CDR3 bases: TGTGCCAGCTCCCCGACAGGAGGTATTGAATCTGGAAACACCATATATTTT. It codes for CASSPTGGIESGNTIYF.

The chain joins TRBV7-2 to TRBJ2-4; 7 bases match TRBD1. The J segment lost 2 bases and the V segment lost 5 bases, leaving 15 bases of the junction unmatched. This CDR3 has 18 amino acids. Germline CDR1 reads SGHTA; CDR2 reads FQGNSA. CDR3 amino acids: CASSMGTAISHPKNIQYF. CDR3 DNA: TGTGCCAGCAGCATGGGGACAGCGATCTCTCATCCCAAAAACATTCAGTACTTC.

The chain has TRBV7-8 and TRBJ2-3; D unclear. Trimming took 8 bases from V and 0 from J, leaving 6 bases between them. CDR1 and CDR2 (germline): SGHVS, FQNEAQ. The CDR3 sequence is 12 residues long. CDR3 bases: TGTGCCAGCGCCGAGAGCACAGATACGCAGTATTTT. This translates into CASAESTDTQYF.

The rearrangement uses TRBV19 and TRBJ2-2; no firm D call. V was pared by 7 bases and J by 1 base, with 10 bases between. From germline, CDR1 is LNHDA and CDR2 SQIVND (reference sequence). The CDR3 consists of 14 residues. CDR3 nucleotide sequence: TGTGCCAGTAAAATTCGTGAGAACACCGGGGAGCTGTTTTTT. Translation: CASKIRENTGELFF.

This clone appeared once. The chain has TRBV5-3 and TRBJ1-3; the match to TRBD1 covers 8 bases. TRBV5-3 belongs to the ORF category, with a function that is uncertain. This CDR3 is built from 17 residues. J was trimmed by 0 bases and V by 2 bases; bases with no gene match: 7. The CDR3 nucleotides are TGTGCCAGAAGCTTACCCTACAGGGGGAACTCTGGAAACACCATATATTTT. Translated: CARSLPYRGNSGNTIYF.

The rearrangement links TRBV18 to TRBJ2-7; 8 nucleotides agree with TRBD1. This CDR3 has 14 residues. V was clipped by 1 base and J by 7 bases; unmatched bases: 6. CDR1 and CDR2 (germline): KGHSH, LQKENI. The CDR3 sequence: CASSPLDRAQEQYF. The CDR3 nucleotides are TGTGCCAGCTCACCACTGGACAGGGCGCAAGAGCAGTACTTC.

The V gene is TRBV11-2, the J gene TRBJ2-5; TRBD2 matches 9 bases. CDR1 and CDR2 from the germline V gene are SGHAT and FQNNGV. Trimming at V came to 0 bases and at J to 5 bases, leaving 4 bases not matched to a gene. The CDR3 consists of 15 residues. The DNA of the CDR3 is TGTGCCAGCAGCTTAGAGGCTAGCGGGGCCGAGACCCAGTACTTC. Amino acid sequence: CASSLEASGAETQYF.

This chain connects TRBV6-5 to TRBJ1-5, with TRBD1 identical over 7 bases. V lost 6 bases, J lost 6 bases, and 11 bases stayed unmatched. Looked up from germline, CDR1 is MNHEY and CDR2 is SVGAGI. The CDR3 consists of 15 residues. DNA of the CDR3: TGTGCCAGCAGCCATCGACAGGGTTCGGGTCAGCCCCAGCATTTT. Translation gives CASSHRQGSGQPQHF.

This CDR3 reads CASSGIVPGGPITDTQYF. For the CDR3, the DNA is TGTGCCAGCAGCGGGATCGTCCCGGGAGGGCCGATCACGGATACGCAGTATTTT. The V and J genes are TRBV3-1 (or the pseudogene TRBV3-2) and TRBJ2-3, with TRBD2 identical over 8 bases. The germline CDR1 and CDR2 sequences are LGHDT and YNNKEL (reference sequence). The V gene end was trimmed by 5 bases and the J gene end by 6 bases; junction bases not matched to a gene: 19. The CDR3 runs 18 residues.

V gene TRBV6-5 combines with J gene TRBJ1-4, with D hard to call. The V gene's germline CDR1 is MNHEY and CDR2 SVGAGI. Trimming removed 1 base at V and 8 bases at J, with 14 bases between. There are 15 residues in the CDR3. The CDR3 DNA follows: TGTGCCAGCAGTTACTTCGGACCTCCGGAGGAAAAACTGTTTTTT. Translation gives CASSYFGPPEEKLFF.

The CDR3 sequence is CASSVVMGTDTQYF. The CDR3 nucleotides are TGTGCCAGCAGCGTAGTCATGGGCACAGATACGCAGTATTTT. This chain joins TRBV9 and TRBJ2-3, with D unresolved. CDR3 length: 14 amino acids. The V gene's germline CDR1 is SGDLS and CDR2 YYNGEE. The V end was cut by 0 bases, the J end by 1 base, with 6 bases between.

The J gene is TRBJ2-5, the V gene TRBV20-1; D perhaps matches TRBD2 (5 bases). The ends were cut back, 3 bases at V and 5 bases at J, with 13 bases in the middle. This CDR3 spans 13 amino acids. Germline V lookup: CDR1 DFQATT, CDR2 SNEGSKA (reference sequence). The DNA of the CDR3 is TGCAGTGCTAGTGCTAGCCACGGGGAGACCCAGTACTTC. Protein: CSASASHGETQYF.

This chain uses TRBV2 with TRBJ2-3; tentatively, D is TRBD1 (6 bases). CDR1 is SNHLY and CDR2 is FYNNEI in the germline V gene. The CDR3 is made up of 14 amino acids. Trimming took off 6 bases at V and 0 bases at J, with 10 bases between the two ends. The CDR3 spells CASRGALSTDTQYF. The DNA for the CDR3 is TGTGCCAGCAGGGGGGCTTTAAGCACAGATACGCAGTATTTT.

The V and J genes are TRBV9 and TRBJ2-3; D is ambiguous. The ends were cut back, 2 bases at V and 6 bases at J, with 10 bases in the middle. This CDR3 spans 13 amino acids. Germline-derived CDR1 and CDR2 are SGDLS and YYNGEE. The CDR3 region is CASSVGRSDTQYF. In nucleotides, the CDR3 is TGTGCCAGCAGCGTCGGGCGATCGGATACGCAGTATTTT.